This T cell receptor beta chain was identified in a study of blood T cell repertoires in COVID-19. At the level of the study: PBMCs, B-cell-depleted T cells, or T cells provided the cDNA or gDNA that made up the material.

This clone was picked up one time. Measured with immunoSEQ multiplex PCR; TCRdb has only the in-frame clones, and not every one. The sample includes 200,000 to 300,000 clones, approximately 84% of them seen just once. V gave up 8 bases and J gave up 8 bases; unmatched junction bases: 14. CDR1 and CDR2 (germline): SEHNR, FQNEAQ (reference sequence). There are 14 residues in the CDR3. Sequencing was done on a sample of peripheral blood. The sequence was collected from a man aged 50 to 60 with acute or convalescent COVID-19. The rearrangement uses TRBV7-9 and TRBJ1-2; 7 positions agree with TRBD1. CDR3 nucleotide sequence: TGTGCCAGCTCACAGGGGAACCTCCTTAAGGGCTACACCTTC. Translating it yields CASSQGNLLKGYTF.